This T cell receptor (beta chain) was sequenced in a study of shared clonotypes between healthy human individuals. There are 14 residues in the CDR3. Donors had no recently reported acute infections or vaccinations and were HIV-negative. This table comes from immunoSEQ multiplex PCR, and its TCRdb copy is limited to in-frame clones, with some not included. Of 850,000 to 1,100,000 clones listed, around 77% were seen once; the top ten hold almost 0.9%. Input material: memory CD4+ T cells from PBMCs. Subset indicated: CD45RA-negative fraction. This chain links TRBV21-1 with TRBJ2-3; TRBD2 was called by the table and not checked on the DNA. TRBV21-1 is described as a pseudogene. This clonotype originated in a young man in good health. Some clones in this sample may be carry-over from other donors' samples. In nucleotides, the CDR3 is TGTGCCAGCAGGACTAGCGGGAGCACAGATACGCAGTATTTT. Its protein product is CASRTSGSTDTQYF.